This record looks at one T cell receptor (beta chain) sequence and its context. Its target is unknown. Treatment reported: 15 to 20 received Ad26.COV2.S at low or high dose, single or two shots; five or six received placebo; per-sample allocation not given. Samples analyzed were those drawn on day 63 after the first vaccine or placebo injection. Germline V gene sequence: CDR1 MNHEY, CDR2 SVGAGI. V lost 8 bases, J lost 2 bases, and 13 bases lay in between. The CDR3 is 13 amino acids. This record comes from a study of Ad26.COV2.S vaccination and SARS-CoV-2 variants. Overall study findings and caveats: People who got the vaccine had more spike-specific TCR breadth than people who got placebo.

Sequencing was performed with immunoSEQ multiplex PCR; in TCRdb, only in-frame clones are kept and a portion is missing. In the table there are roughly 680,000 clones, more than 80% of which are singletons. The J gene is TRBJ2-7, the V gene TRBV6-5; no clear D. This clonotype was sampled from a person aged 18-65 years who received the Ad26.COV2.S COVID-19 vaccine or a placebo. The sequences come from peripheral blood, collected in a trial of Ad26.COV2.S vaccine versus placebo. The CDR3 region is CASGSGETYEQYF. CDR3 DNA: TGTGCCAGCGGTAGTGGGGAAACCTACGAGCAGTACTTC.